This T cell receptor (beta chain) was sequenced in a study of shared clonotypes between healthy human individuals. Measured with immunoSEQ multiplex PCR; TCRdb has only the in-frame clones, and not every one. Here the sample spans millions of clones, roughly 91% being singletons. Naive CD8 cells, CD45RO-negative and positively selected for CCR7, excluded terminally differentiated effector memory CD45RA+ cells. The sample consisted of naive CD8+ T cells from PBMCs. This TCR was sampled from a man between 18 and 35 years old in good health. Some clones in this sample may be carry-over from other donors' samples.

The CDR3 sequence: CATSILGQGTYEQYF. The CDR3 nucleotides read TGTGCCACCAGCATCTTGGGACAGGGAACCTACGAGCAGTACTTC. This chain uses TRBV15 with TRBJ2-7; TRBD1 matches 9 bases. CDR3 size: 15 residues. Per the germline V gene, CDR1 is LNHNV and CDR2 is YYDKDF (reference sequence). V trimming: 4 bases; J trimming: 2 bases; junction bases outside the gene matches: 6.